One and the same sample provided the 30 T cell receptor beta chains below, sequenced in a study of T-cell memory formation after mild COVID-19. Each CDR3 protein gets one entry after TCRdb re-called the 5' RACE reads with MiXCR. This table holds fewer than 400,000 distinct CDR3 sequences, roughly 15% found once. Source material: PBMCs or a T cell subset sorted from them (not recorded which). All receptors derive from a man younger than 35 who had mild COVID-19 (a few samples of this study predate the infection). Cell type and time point are not known.

This clonotype was seen a handful of times. V is TRBV12-3 or TRBV12-4 and J is TRBJ2-5, with D uncertain. V dropped 0 bases and J dropped 9 bases, with 11 bases sitting between them. CDR3 size: 13 residues. The CDR3 DNA follows: TGTGCCAGCAGTTTAGCGTACAGTAGGGCCCAGTACTTC. It yields the protein CASSLAYSRAQYF.

This clonotype was picked up a small number of times. This rearrangement joins TRBV4-3 to TRBJ2-2, with TRBD2 identical over 13 bases. This CDR3 has 17 residues. The germline V gene has CDR1 LGHNA and CDR2 YSLEER. V gave up 4 bases and J gave up 4 bases; unmatched junction bases: 6. CDR3 protein: CASSPGTSGEVTGELFF. CDR3 sequence (DNA): TGCGCCAGCAGCCCCGGGACTAGCGGGGAGGTCACCGGGGAGCTGTTTTTT.

This clonotype has more than one count but fewer than ten. The chain links TRBV4-1 to TRBJ2-1; no clear D gene. The germline gives CDR1 MGHRA, CDR2 YSYEKL. V lost 6 bases and J lost 10, with 10 bases in between. This CDR3 comprises 11 residues. The CDR3 DNA reads as TGCGCCAGCAGTTTGCCTGGGGAGCAGTTCTTC. It codes for CASSLPGEQFF.

The V gene is TRBV7-9, the J gene TRBJ1-1, with D possibly matching TRBD1 (5 bases). The CDR3 is 14 amino acids. In germline, CDR1 is SEHNR, CDR2 FQNEAQ (reference sequence). V was cut by 5 bases and J by 1 base, with 11 bases left in between. CDR3 amino acids: CASSGDSRNTEAFF. As DNA, the CDR3 is TGTGCCAGCAGCGGAGACAGTAGGAACACTGAAGCTTTCTTT.

This clonotype was recorded many times. This chain links TRBV20-1 with TRBJ1-4, with TRBD1 matching 7 bases. The germline V gene has CDR1 DFQATT and CDR2 SNEGSKA (reference sequence). J lost 9 bases, V lost 0 bases, and 10 bases had no gene match. The CDR3 extends over 15 amino acids. The CDR3 bases are TGCAGTGCTAGAGATGAGTTTCAGGGGGAGAAAAAACTGTTTTTT. Translated, it gives CSARDEFQGEKKLFF.

This clonotype was seen a handful of times. This chain joins TRBV27 and TRBJ2-7; either TRBD1 or TRBD2 may supply D (7 bases each). CDR3 length: 14 residues. Germline loops: CDR1 MNHEY, CDR2 SMNVEV (reference sequence). Trimming cost V 5 bases and J 6 bases, with 17 bases left between them. The CDR3 sequence is CASSLLQGRGEQYV. DNA of the CDR3: TGTGCCAGCAGTCTCCTACAGGGGAGGGGCGAGCAGTACGTC.

The table lists this clonotype with a few counts. The chain couples TRBV20-1 to TRBJ2-7; TRBD1 matches 7 bases. The V segment lost 8 bases and the J segment 4 bases; nucleotides outside the gene matches: 14. CDR1 is DFQATT and CDR2 is SNEGSKA in the germline V gene (reference sequence). CDR3 length: 14 amino acids. The CDR3 bases are TGCAGTCCTTACAGAGGGGGCGGAAGATACGAGCAGTACTTC. The encoded protein is CSPYRGGGRYEQYF.

This clonotype was seen a few times. The rearrangement links TRBV6-2 or TRBV6-3 to TRBJ2-1; 10 bases match TRBD2. Germline lookup yields CDR1 MNHEY and CDR2 SVGEGT. With V trimmed by 8 bases and J by 5 bases, 6 bases remained unmatched. The CDR3 runs 14 residues. The CDR3 region has the DNA TGTGCCAGCGGCCAGCGGGGGGGCCACAATGAGCAGTTCTTC. Translation: CASGQRGGHNEQFF.

V usage is TRBV19 and J usage is TRBJ2-1, with D perhaps assigned TRBD1 or TRBD2 (5 bases each). The CDR3 covers 13 residues. From germline, CDR1 is LNHDA and CDR2 SQIVND (reference sequence). Trimming shortened V by 7 bases and J by 5 bases, and 12 bases separated the two germline ends. The CDR3 spells CASISGANNEQFF. The CDR3 coding sequence is TGTGCCAGTATCTCCGGGGCTAACAATGAGCAGTTCTTC. The full variable domain, with the rest looked up from reference TRBV19 and TRBJ2-1, is DGGITQSPKYLFRKEGQNVTLSCEQNLNHDAMYWYRQDPGQGLRLIYYSQIVNDFQKGDIAEGYSVSREKKESFPLTVTSAQKNPTAFYLCASISGANNEQFFGPGTRLTVL.

This clonotype appeared many times. The rearrangement joins TRBV6-6 to TRBJ2-3, with 7 positions matching TRBD1. The CDR3 is made up of 16 amino acids. Looked up from germline, CDR1 is MNHNY and CDR2 is SVGAGI (reference sequence). J was trimmed by 0 bases and V by 2 bases; bases with no gene match: 5. This CDR3 reads CASSYGTEQSTDTQYF. CDR3 nucleotide sequence: TGTGCCAGCAGTTACGGGACAGAACAAAGCACAGATACGCAGTATTTT.

The chain recombines TRBV20-1 with TRBJ2-2, with D perhaps TRBD1 or TRBD2 (5 bases each). The CDR3 spans 14 residues. Looked up from germline, CDR1 is DFQATT and CDR2 is SNEGSKA (reference sequence). Trimming removed 2 bases at V and 7 bases at J, with 14 bases between. CDR3 nucleotides: TGCAGTGCTAGAAGGAGGTGGGGCGGCGGGGAGCTGTTTTTT. Translation gives CSARRRWGGGELFF.

This clonotype was found many times. The V gene is TRBV18, the J gene TRBJ2-1; the match to TRBD1 covers 7 bases. The CDR3 has 14 amino acids. Germline assignment: CDR1 KGHSH and CDR2 LQKENI. Trimming cost V 4 bases and J 4 bases; bases outside gene matches: 4. The CDR3 DNA reads TGTGCCAGCTCACGGACCAGGGGGTACAATGAGCAGTTCTTC. Translation: CASSRTRGYNEQFF.

This clonotype was seen a few times. The chain carries TRBV7-9 and TRBJ2-3; D gene ambiguous. Germline CDR1 is SEHNR and CDR2 is FQNEAQ (reference sequence). Trimming stripped 3 bases from V and 4 bases from J, with 5 bases between. The CDR3 has 12 residues. The CDR3 loop reads CASSFLSDTQYF. In nucleotides, the CDR3 is TGTGCCAGCAGCTTTTTGTCAGATACGCAGTATTTT.

The chain carries TRBV11-1 and TRBJ2-1; 8 nucleotides match TRBD2. Per the germline V gene, CDR1 is SGHAT and CDR2 is FQDESV (reference sequence). The CDR3 runs to 15 residues. V shed 3 bases and J 7 bases; nucleotides not matched to a gene: 8. The CDR3 nucleotides read TGTGCCAGCAGCTTTCCAGCGGGGGTTAATAATGAGCAGTTCTTC. Translating it yields CASSFPAGVNNEQFF.

This clonotype was detected many times. The chain couples TRBV7-2 to TRBJ2-3; no clear D. Germline V lookup: CDR1 SGHTA, CDR2 FQGNSA. CDR3 length equals 11 residues. V lost 3 bases, J lost 5 bases, and 3 bases lay in between. As DNA, the CDR3 is TGTGCCAGCAGCTTTTTAGATACGCAGTATTTT. Translated, it gives CASSFLDTQYF.

This clonotype has just a few counts. This rearrangement joins TRBV5-1 to TRBJ2-1, with D tentatively TRBD1 or TRBD2 (7 bases each). From germline, CDR1 is SGHRS and CDR2 YFSETQ. Trimming cost V 5 bases and J 4 bases, with 16 bases left between them. The CDR3 consists of 15 residues. As DNA, the CDR3 is TGCGCCAGCAGAATCGGGCAGGGGGGGTACAATGAGCAGTTCTTC. Translated: CASRIGQGGYNEQFF.

This clonotype was counted ten times or more. V is TRBV7-9 and J is TRBJ2-3; D is perhaps TRBD1 (6 bases). V gave up 5 bases and J gave up 4 bases, with 7 bases separating them. The CDR3 has 12 amino acids. Germline V lookup: CDR1 SEHNR, CDR2 FQNEAQ (reference sequence). The CDR3 sequence: CASSNRADTQYF. The CDR3 DNA sequence: TGTGCCAGCAGCAACAGGGCAGATACGCAGTATTTT.

This chain connects TRBV20-1 to TRBJ2-7; TRBD1 aligns across 12 bases. CDR3 size: 14 residues. The V and J ends lost 3 bases and 7 bases, in that order; junction bases with no gene match: 7. Germline loops: CDR1 DFQATT, CDR2 SNEGSKA (reference sequence). CDR3 DNA sequence: TGCAGTGCTAGCGCGGGACAGGGGGCGGGGGAGCAGTACTTC. This sequence encodes CSASAGQGAGEQYF.

The V call is TRBV2, the J call TRBJ2-7, with D uncertain. The length of the CDR3 is 12 residues. V lost 0 bases and J 6 bases, leaving 6 bases between the germline ends. The germline V gene encodes CDR1 SNHLY and CDR2 FYNNEI. Written as DNA, the CDR3 is TGTGCCAGCAGTGAAGCGCGGCGCGAGCAGTACTTC. Translated: CASSEARREQYF.

The chain joins TRBV2 to TRBJ2-7; 11 nucleotides agree with TRBD1. V lost 8 bases to trimming and J lost 5 bases; unmatched junction nucleotides: 2. Germline lookup yields CDR1 SNHLY and CDR2 FYNNEI. The CDR3 length is 12 residues. The DNA of the CDR3 is TGTGCCAGCCCGGGACAGGGGGACGAGCAGTACTTC. The encoded protein is CASPGQGDEQYF.

This chain uses TRBV28 with TRBJ2-5; no definite D call. V was cut by 2 bases and J by 5 bases, with 6 bases left in between. The CDR3 is 12 residues long. From germline, CDR1 is MDHEN and CDR2 SYDVKM. This CDR3 is CASSLPHETQYF. The DNA of the CDR3 is TGTGCCAGCAGTTTACCCCATGAGACCCAGTACTTC. The whole variable domain, filled in from reference TRBV28 and TRBJ2-5, reads DVKVTQSSRYLVKRTGEKVFLECVQDMDHENMFWYRQDPGLGLRLIYFSYDVKMKEKGDIPEGYSVSREKKERFSLILESASTNQTSMYLCASSLPHETQYFGPGTRLLVL.

J is TRBJ2-5 and V is TRBV28, with D perhaps TRBD1 or TRBD2 (5 bases each). Trimming stripped 3 bases from V and 4 bases from J, with 12 bases between. There are 14 residues in the CDR3. The germline V gene encodes CDR1 MDHEN and CDR2 SYDVKM. CDR3 coding DNA: TGTGCCAGCAGTTTGTCGGGGCCGGCAGAGACCCAGTACTTC. Translation: CASSLSGPAETQYF.

The rearrangement joins TRBV6-1 to TRBJ2-2, with D possibly TRBD1 on 5 matching bases. The V end was cut by 8 bases, the J end by 3 bases, with 19 bases between. The germline V gene encodes CDR1 MNHNS and CDR2 SASEGT. This CDR3 is built from 16 residues. CDR3 loop: CASELGLGVYTGELFF. For the CDR3, the DNA is TGTGCCAGCGAGCTCGGTCTAGGGGTCTACACCGGGGAGCTGTTTTTT.

The rearrangement joins TRBV6-2 or TRBV6-3 to TRBJ2-1; D is unresolved. With 4 bases removed from V and 9 bases from J, the gap between germline ends came to 16 bases. The CDR3 covers 14 residues. Germline V gives CDR1 MNHEY, CDR2 SVGEGT. The CDR3 DNA follows: TGTGCCAGCAGTTCACACATGGGGTTCGGTGAGCAGTTCTTC. It translates to CASSSHMGFGEQFF.

This chain links TRBV6-2 or TRBV6-3 with TRBJ2-3; D possibly corresponds to TRBD2 (6 bases). Per germline, CDR1 MNHEY and CDR2 SVGEGT. Trimming left V 6 bases short and J 0 bases short, with 22 bases between. This CDR3 is built from 18 residues. CDR3 sequence: CASRGSSAARPSTDTQYF. The CDR3 coding sequence is TGTGCCAGCAGAGGCTCTAGCGCGGCTCGTCCTAGCACAGATACGCAGTATTTT.

Only a few counts were recorded for this clonotype. The chain couples TRBV9 to TRBJ2-1; no firm D call. Trimming left V 4 bases short and J 12 bases short, with 14 bases between. Germline V gene lookup returns CDR1 SGDLS and CDR2 YYNGEE. The CDR3 is 12 amino acids. The CDR3 DNA reads as TGTGCCAGCAGCCCGCGGTGGGGTTTGCAGTTCTTC. This translates into CASSPRWGLQFF.

The V call is TRBV23-1, the J call TRBJ2-1, with D possibly TRBD2 on 6 matching bases. TRBV23-1 is filed as an ORF, its function uncertain. The CDR3 spans 16 residues. V lost 3 bases and J lost 5, with 17 bases in between. This chain's CDR3 is CASSHPGGQADNEQFF. The CDR3, as DNA: TGCGCCAGCAGTCACCCCGGGGGTCAGGCGGACAATGAGCAGTTCTTC.

The chain uses TRBV9 and TRBJ2-1; D gene uncertain. Germline V gene lookup returns CDR1 SGDLS and CDR2 YYNGEE. The V gene lost 3 bases and the J gene lost 8 bases, with 15 bases spanning the gap. This CDR3 region has 14 residues. The CDR3 DNA reads TGTGCCAGCAGCGGCGACAAGGTCCTCCATGAGCAGTTCTTC. It is translated as CASSGDKVLHEQFF. The full variable domain, with the rest looked up from reference TRBV9 and TRBJ2-1, is DSGVTQTPKHLITATGQRVTLRCSPRSGDLSVYWYQQSLDQGLQFLIQYYNGEERAKGNILERFSAQQFPDLHSELNLSSLELGDSALYFCASSGDKVLHEQFFGPGTRLTVL.

The rearrangement links TRBV28 to TRBJ2-7, with TRBD2 as a possible D gene (6 bases). The CDR3 runs 15 residues. The germline CDR1 and CDR2 sequences are MDHEN and SYDVKM. Trimming left V 6 bases short and J 3 bases short, with 18 bases between. The CDR3 DNA is TGTGCCAGCAGCCCACCGGGGACTGGCATCTACGAGCAGTACGTC. Protein sequence: CASSPPGTGIYEQYV.

This clonotype was counted only a few times. This chain uses TRBV20-1 with TRBJ2-7, with D perhaps TRBD1 or TRBD2 (5 bases each). The CDR3 runs to 11 residues. V was cut by 3 bases and J by 7 bases, with 10 bases left in between. Germline assignment: CDR1 DFQATT and CDR2 SNEGSKA (reference sequence). In nucleotides, the CDR3 is TGCAGTGCTAGGTGGGGCGGGGAGCAGTACTTC. Protein product: CSARWGGEQYF.